This T cell receptor (beta chain) was obtained from a study of T cells after yellow fever vaccination (dated by TCRdb to about 2019). Regarding the complete study: The SMART-Seq v4 Ultra Low Input RNA kit was used to prepare libraries from fractions with low cell numbers. To follow T-cell clones before and after both primary and booster YFV17D yellow fever vaccination, bulk TCR alpha and beta repertoires underwent longitudinal sequencing. Two healthy male donors made up the cohort, one aged 18 to 29 years and the other aged 30 to 40 years. Blood samples were taken at several timepoints before and after primary and secondary immunization, and bulk PBMC replicates and cell subsets were isolated.

Interpreted using the paper, the treatment or condition label stands for: live attenuated yellow fever vaccine strain. At every blood-draw timepoint, two biological replicates of bulk PBMCs were collected. A standard Ficoll-Paque protocol was used to isolate PBMCs from peripheral blood. TriZol was used to extract RNA from bulk PBMCs, CD4 and CD8 fractions, and dextramer-positive and dextramer-negative fractions. The sequencer listed for this sample is Illumina NovaSeq 6000. TCR cDNA was synthesized by 5'RACE template switching, which introduced a universal primer site and unique molecular identifiers. Priming of cDNA synthesis was performed from both the TCR alpha and TCR beta constant segments. Two PCR steps were used to amplify libraries, with sample barcodes and sequencing adapters being added in the second step. Sequencing of libraries was performed on Illumina HiSeq 2500 (2x100 bp) or NovaSeq (2x150 bp). In the original analysis: Demultiplexing of reads and collapsing into UMI consensus sequences were performed with MIGEC, and V(D)J alignment was carried out with MiXCR. Clonotypes responding to the vaccine were identified with edgeR on replicate PBMC samples, with the criteria of FDR below 0.01 and a log2 fold change above 5 up to day 15. Each bulk clonotype was labeled CD4 or CD8 based on which sequenced repertoire, CD4 or CD8, contained the clonotype at higher abundance. Through fastp at Q25 and MiXCR, TCRdb rebuilt clones from the public reads, retaining in-frame beta chains. Here each entry gathers all rows of one CDR3 protein and keeps the most common genes and DNA. TCRdb's processing, not the study's, gives the V and J calls here. This sample holds 300,000 to 350,000 distinct CDR3 sequences; 3% to 4.5% were observed only once. The ten largest clonotypes hold roughly 24% of the sample.

The sample holds a few counts of this clonotype. Its recognized antigen is unknown. Nothing much larger sits one base from this clone, and base qualities are not available. The full study reports these points: FACS-sorted repertoires could contain abundant contaminating clonotypes from the bulk population, so computational filtering was required. The study included only a couple of donors, which limits how far the findings can be generalized. A small fraction of clonotypes appeared in both the CD4 and CD8 compartments, likely as a result of convergent recombination. Compared with the primary T-cell response, the secondary T-cell response was faster but weaker, reaching its peak on day 5 rather than on day 15. Most clones expanded after primary vaccination were re-detected after the booster (about 96% of CD4 and more than 70% of CD8), suggesting broad memory maintenance.

The specimen comprised PBMCs, sampled 5 days after the yellow fever booster vaccination. This clonotype originated in a man aged 18 to 29 who received the YFV17D yellow fever vaccine.

The CDR3 in this case is CASSQDQRGTYNEQFF. In nucleotides, the sequence is TGCGCCAGCAGCCAAGATCAGCGGGGGACCTACAATGAGCAGTTCTTC. The receptor chain draws on TRBV4-1 and TRBJ2-1, and TRBD2 aligns with 8 junction nucleotides. The CDR3 sequence holds 16 residues, the cysteine and phenylalanine included. Only the CDR3 DNA is retained, 48 bases long and in frame from the first base. V ends up 0 bases short and J 2 bases short, with an unmatched junction base count of 3. CDR1 and CDR2, looked up from the germline V gene, are MGHRA and YSYEKL.